This T cell receptor beta chain comes out of a study of blood T cell repertoires in COVID-19. On the study more broadly: Spain, Italy and the United States supplied samples that represented acute and convalescent COVID-19.

This clone has just one count. The CDR3 covers 13 residues. V shed 5 bases and J shed 5 bases, with 12 bases lying between them. Germline-derived CDR1 and CDR2 are SEHNR and FQNEAQ (reference sequence). Per the original data handling: Nucleated cell counts were estimated from reference gene primer amplification. Measured with immunoSEQ multiplex PCR; TCRdb has only the in-frame clones, and not every one. V and J calls and clone size come straight from that table; D and trimming were deduced from the DNA. The table has approximately 140,000 clones, approximately 88% seen once. The gene calls are TRBV7-9 and TRBJ1-2; D not certain. The TCR sequence derives from a woman over 75 with acute or convalescent COVID-19. Sequences were obtained from peripheral blood. CDR3 residues: CASSPRLVYGYTF. CDR3 in DNA: TGTGCCAGCAGCCCTCGACTTGTTTATGGCTACACCTTC. Using reference TRBV7-9 and TRBJ1-2 for the parts outside the CDR3, the full variable domain is DTGVSQNPRHKITKRGQNVTFRCDPISEHNRLYWYRQTLGQGPEFLTYFQNEAQLEKSRLLSDRFSAERPKGSFSTLEIQRTEQGDSAMYLCASSPRLVYGYTFGSGTRLTVV.